These 8 T cell receptor beta chains were all obtained from the same sample, sequenced in a study of CD8 T cells in ankylosing spondylitis. Using its own MiXCR run on the 5' RACE reads, TCRdb lists one record per CDR3 protein. The sample lists 84,000 or so distinct CDR3 sequences, roughly 27% occurring once. Input material: blood, either unsorted or a sorted T cell fraction (not recorded which). These TCRs come from a male donor with ankylosing spondylitis or in good health (not recorded which).

This clonotype was seen more than once but under ten times. The chain uses TRBV4-2 and TRBJ2-7; 7 bases line up with TRBD1. The CDR3 contains 16 residues. The trim removed 5 bases at V and 3 bases at J, leaving 13 bases unmatched. CDR1 is LGHNA, CDR2 YNFKEQ, per germline. CDR3 residues: CASSESKPGGVYEQYF. In DNA form, the CDR3 reads TGTGCCAGCAGCGAATCCAAGCCAGGGGGAGTCTACGAGCAGTACTTC.

The gene calls are TRBV29-1 and TRBJ2-7, with 8 nucleotides matching TRBD1. Germline V gene data show CDR1 as SQVTM and CDR2 as ANQGSEA. There are 14 residues in the CDR3. J gave up 3 bases and V 6 bases, and 10 bases lay outside the gene matches. The CDR3 coding sequence is TGCAGCGTGAGGGGGACAGGAGACTACTACGAGCAGTACTTC. This codes for CSVRGTGDYYEQYF.

The V call is TRBV10-3, the J call TRBJ2-5, with D tentatively TRBD2 (6 bases). Per germline, CDR1 ENHRY and CDR2 SYGVKD. V was pared by 8 bases and J by 5 bases, with 6 bases between. CDR3 length: 10 amino acids. This CDR3 reads CAIGGETQYF. Written as DNA, the CDR3 is TGTGCCATCGGAGGGGAGACCCAGTACTTC.

Only a few counts were recorded for this clonotype. The V call is TRBV10-3, the J call TRBJ1-1, with TRBD1 matching 9 bases. This CDR3 region has 13 residues. Germline lookup yields CDR1 ENHRY and CDR2 SYGVKD. V dropped 4 bases and J dropped 5; count of bases not matched to a gene: 2. CDR3 protein: CAISGDRVTEAFF. The CDR3 coding sequence is TGTGCCATCAGTGGGGACAGGGTGACTGAAGCTTTCTTT.

The CDR3 bases are TGTGCCAGCACCCAGGGTTTGGCAACTAATGAAAAACTGTTTTTT. Translated: CASTQGLATNEKLFF. The gene calls are TRBV6-1 and TRBJ1-4; D perhaps matches TRBD1 (5 bases). Per germline, CDR1 MNHNS and CDR2 SASEGT. CDR3 length equals 15 residues. The V and J ends lost 7 bases and 0 bases respectively, with 12 bases between them.

This clonotype was counted between two and nine times. The chain has TRBV5-1 and TRBJ1-4; D is uncertain. CDR1 and CDR2 (germline): SGHRS, YFSETQ. Trimming shortened V by 2 bases and J by 8 bases, and 7 bases separated the two germline ends. CDR3 length: 12 residues. The CDR3 loop reads CASSFLGEKLFF. CDR3 DNA sequence: TGCGCCAGCAGCTTTTTGGGGGAAAAACTGTTTTTT.

This clonotype has just a few counts. V is TRBV10-2 and J is TRBJ1-2; the D is unclear. Germline V gene lookup returns CDR1 WSHSY and CDR2 SAAADI. CDR3 length: 13 amino acids. V lost 6 bases and J lost 3, with 11 bases in between. The CDR3, as DNA: TGCGCCAGCAGAGGGAGTCATTACTATGGCTACACCTTC. This translates into CASRGSHYYGYTF.

This clonotype was picked up many times. This chain links TRBV20-1 with TRBJ2-7; 11 bases match TRBD2. Germline trimming cut 6 bases from V and 3 bases from J; bases unmatched to any gene: 4. From germline, CDR1 is DFQATT and CDR2 SNEGSKA (reference sequence). The CDR3 covers 13 residues. The CDR3 loop reads CSALAGGNYEQYV. In DNA form, the CDR3 reads TGCAGTGCCTTAGCGGGAGGGAACTACGAGCAGTACGTC.